This T cell receptor beta chain emerged from a study of beta chain features in type 1 diabetes. Overall study findings and caveats: Moderate yet significant TCRB CDR3 shortening was seen in Type 1 diabetes patients in all four CD4+ subsets.

Reverse transcription of all isolated RNA meant that expressed TCRB transcripts were sequenced. Data came from immunoSEQ multiplex PCR; TCRdb stores just in-frame clones and leaves some out. The data show about 410,000 clones, roughly 13% seen once. This clone was detected only a few times. As yet, its antigen is unknown. The CDR3 loop spans 12 amino acids. CDR1 is MGHRA, CDR2 YSYEKL, per germline. Trimming pared 3 bases from V and 6 bases from J, leaving 7 bases between. CD4+ naive, central memory, regulatory and stem cell-like memory subsets were isolated by sorting on CD45RO/CCR7/CD25/CD127/CD95/CD27.

Sequencing was done on a sample of naive CD4+ T cells from blood. The sequence came from a young man in good health. The V and J genes are TRBV4-1 and TRBJ2-3; D is unresolved. The DNA for the CDR3 is TGCGCCAGCAGCCACCCCGCGGATACGCAGTATTTT. Amino acid sequence: CASSHPADTQYF.